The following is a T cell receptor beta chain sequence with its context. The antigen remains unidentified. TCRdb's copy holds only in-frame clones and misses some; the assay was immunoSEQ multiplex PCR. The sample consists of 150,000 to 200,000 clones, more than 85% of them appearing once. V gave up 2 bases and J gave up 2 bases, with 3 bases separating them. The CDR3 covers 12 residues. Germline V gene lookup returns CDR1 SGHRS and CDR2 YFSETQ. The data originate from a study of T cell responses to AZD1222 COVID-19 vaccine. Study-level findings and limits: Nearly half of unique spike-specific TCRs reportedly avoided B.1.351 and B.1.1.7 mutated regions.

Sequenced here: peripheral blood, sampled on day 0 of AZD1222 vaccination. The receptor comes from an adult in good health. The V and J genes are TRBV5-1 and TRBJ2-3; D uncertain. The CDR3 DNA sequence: TGCGCCAGCAGCTTAACCACAGATACGCAGTATTTT. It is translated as CASSLTTDTQYF.